This TCR beta chain originates from a study of T cells after yellow fever vaccination (dated by TCRdb to about 2019). Regarding the complete study: The SMART-Seq v4 Ultra Low Input RNA kit was used to prepare libraries from fractions with low cell numbers. To track T-cell clones before and after primary and booster YFV17D yellow fever vaccination, bulk TCR alpha and beta repertoires were sequenced longitudinally. Two healthy male donors, one aged 18 to 29 and one aged 30 to 40 years, were included in the cohort. Blood was drawn at multiple timepoints before and after primary and secondary immunization, with bulk PBMC replicates and cell subsets isolated. General findings and caveats noted by the study authors: Only a couple of donors were included in the study, so the extent to which the findings can be generalized is limited. A small fraction of clonotypes showed up in both the CD4 and CD8 compartments, probably as a result of convergent recombination. The secondary T-cell response was found to be weaker but faster than the primary response, with a peak reached on day 5 rather than on day 15. Computational filtering was required because FACS-sorted repertoires could contain abundant contaminating clonotypes from the bulk population. Most clones expanded after primary vaccination were re-detected after the booster (about 95% of CD4 and about 88% of CD8), suggesting broad memory maintenance.

The germline V gene encodes CDR1 MNHEY and CDR2 SMNVEV (reference sequence). The CDR3 goes from the cysteine to the phenylalanine over 12 residues. Left in the record is the CDR3 DNA by itself, 36 bases read in frame from the first base. V was cut back by 6 bases and J by 10 bases, leaving a gap of 13 bases between them. TCR cDNA was synthesized by 5'RACE template switching, which introduced a universal primer site and unique molecular identifiers. Priming for cDNA synthesis came from both the TCR alpha and TCR beta constant segments. Library amplification used two PCR steps, and the second PCR step added sample barcodes and sequencing adapters. Libraries were sequenced on Illumina HiSeq 2500 (2x100 bp) or NovaSeq (2x150 bp). On the authors' methods: MIGEC handled demultiplexing of reads and collapsing into UMI consensus sequences, while MiXCR performed V(D)J alignment. Vaccine-responding clonotypes were defined with edgeR using replicate PBMC samples, requiring FDR below 0.01 and a log2 fold change above 5 up to day 15. Each bulk clonotype was labeled CD4 or CD8 based on which sequenced repertoire, CD4 or CD8, contained the clonotype at higher abundance. The public reads were run again by TCRdb, first through fastp at Q25 and then through MiXCR, and only productive beta chains were kept. All rows with the same CDR3 protein become a single entry with the most common DNA and genes. TCRdb assigned the V and J calls; the authors' analysis was not used. The sample records about 260,000 distinct CDR3 sequences, approximately 12% of which are singletons. Of the sample, roughly 0.5% is held by the ten largest clones.

This clonotype was counted between two and nine times. This receptor's antigen is unknown. No much larger clone is present one base from it, and per-base qualities are unavailable. The intended sense of this specimen's treatment or condition label: live attenuated yellow fever vaccine strain. PBMCs were isolated from peripheral blood using a standard Ficoll-Paque protocol. CD4 and CD8 T-cell fractions were isolated with Dynabeads CD4 and CD8 positive selection kits. TriZol was used to extract RNA from bulk PBMCs, from CD4 and CD8 fractions, and from dextramer-positive and dextramer-negative fractions.

The specimen was CD4+ T cells sorted from PBMCs, collected 45 days after the yellow fever booster vaccination. The chain employs TRBV27 and TRBJ2-1; the D gene remains uncertain. The TCR originated in a man younger than 45 who received the YFV17D yellow fever vaccine. The nucleotide sequence is given as TGTGCCAGCAGCCCCGATAGAGGAGAGCAGTTCTTC. This gives the protein CASSPDRGEQFF.